Presented here are 27 T cell receptor beta chains from one specimen sequenced in a study of CD8+CD57+ T cells in acquired aplastic anemia. TCR beta VDJ and CDR3 profiles were obtained from a genomic DNA template. TCRdb independently ran MiXCR on the reads; one entry per CDR3 protein. Of 150,000 to 200,000 distinct CDR3 sequences in the sample, 63% are singletons; the top ten hold less than 55%. The material sequenced was sorted CD4+, CD8+, or CD8+CD57+ T cells (not recorded which) from PBMCs. The origin of the receptors is a human donor in good health.

V usage is TRBV29-1 and J usage is TRBJ2-2, with TRBD1 matching 10 bases. Germline CDR1 reads SQVTM; CDR2 reads ANQGSEA. Unmatched junction bases numbered 8, after V lost 7 bases and J lost 6 bases. CDR3 size: 14 residues. Here the CDR3 DNA reads TGCAGCGCACCGGGACAGGGGTTGGCCGGGGAGCTGTTTTTT. Protein sequence: CSAPGQGLAGELFF.

V usage is TRBV5-1 and J usage is TRBJ2-3, with TRBD2 matching 8 bases. CDR1 is SGHRS and CDR2 is YFSETQ in the germline V gene. V shed 4 bases, J shed 3 bases, and the junction held 7 bases outside the gene matches. The CDR3 has 15 residues. CDR3 in amino acids: CASSDSGVRTDTQYF. In DNA, the CDR3 is TGCGCCAGCAGCGATAGCGGGGTCCGAACAGATACGCAGTATTTT.

The genes are TRBV20-1 and TRBJ1-2; D not resolved. Trimming pared 3 bases from V and 2 bases from J, leaving 10 bases between. The CDR3 covers 13 residues. The germline V gene has CDR1 DFQATT and CDR2 SNEGSKA (reference sequence). Here the CDR3 DNA reads TGCAGTGCTAGCGGCGATAGCAACTATGGCTACACCTTC. This translates into CSASGDSNYGYTF.

The V gene is TRBV25-1, the J gene TRBJ1-2; no clear D gene. The CDR3 length is 15 residues. Trimming shortened V by 3 bases and J by 0 bases, and 11 bases separated the two germline ends. The germline gives CDR1 MGHDK, CDR2 SYGVNS. The CDR3 spells CASSDVGSANYGYTF. Written as DNA, the CDR3 is TGTGCCAGCAGTGATGTGGGGTCGGCTAACTATGGCTACACCTTC.

J is TRBJ2-5 and V is TRBV7-9; no firm D call. V lost 0 bases, J lost 5 bases, and 10 bases lay in between. Germline V gene lookup returns CDR1 SEHNR and CDR2 FQNEAQ (reference sequence). The CDR3 totals 14 residues. This chain's CDR3 is CASSLAPGTETQYF. CDR3 nucleotides: TGTGCCAGCAGCTTAGCTCCGGGTACGGAGACCCAGTACTTC.

On this clonotype itself: It may be a read error: a sequence one base away is much more abundant. The chain uses TRBV14 and TRBJ2-7; 9 bases map to TRBD1. The CDR3 has 14 residues. CDR1 is SGHDN, CDR2 FVKESK, per germline. This chain's CDR3 is CSSSQVDRGVEQYF. CDR3 nucleotides: TGTTCCAGCAGCCAAGTCGACAGGGGGGTCGAGCAGTACTTC.

This rearrangement joins TRBV7-2 to TRBJ2-5; 8 nucleotides agree with TRBD1. With the DNA end fitting TRBJ2-1 better, the J assignment may be wrong. Germline V gene sequence: CDR1 SGHTA, CDR2 FQGNSA. This CDR3 has 14 residues. CDR3 sequence: CASSPWTGYNEQFF. In DNA, the CDR3 is TGTGCCAGCAGCCCCTGGACAGGGTACAATGAGCAGTTCTTC.

The gene calls are TRBV12-5 and TRBJ2-5; D is unresolved. V was clipped by 1 base and J by 2 bases, with 8 bases between them. The CDR3 is 14 residues long. Germline V CDR1 and CDR2: LGHNT, FRNRAP. The CDR3 DNA reads TGTGCTAGTGGTTTGGACACCCAGCAAGAGACCCAGTACTTC. Residues: CASGLDTQQETQYF.

The sample holds a few counts of this clonotype. The chain employs TRBV6-1 and TRBJ2-3; 11 bases align to TRBD2. Trimming removed 2 bases from V and 0 bases from J; junction bases left unmatched: 1. CDR3 length: 16 amino acids. CDR1 is MNHNS, CDR2 SASEGT, per germline. CDR3 region: CASSEWTSGSTDTQYF. The CDR3 DNA reads TGTGCCAGCAGTGAATGGACTAGCGGGAGCACAGATACGCAGTATTTT.

This clonotype has only a few counts. V is TRBV29-1 and J is TRBJ1-1; D is possibly TRBD1 (5 bases). There are 14 residues in the CDR3. V shed 3 bases and J shed 0 bases, with 11 bases lying between them. Per germline, CDR1 SQVTM and CDR2 ANQGSEA. This chain's CDR3 is CSVDGTAMNTEAFF. CDR3 sequence (DNA): TGCAGCGTTGACGGGACGGCCATGAACACTGAAGCTTTCTTT.

Details on this clonotype: A read error may produce the germline difference seen at one junction end. The chain combines TRBV4-1 with TRBJ1-2; D unresolved. Germline V CDR1 and CDR2: MGHRA, YSYEKL. The CDR3 contains 13 residues. The CDR3 coding sequence is TGTGCCAGCAGCCAAGATACGGGCTATGGCTACACCTTC. This gives the protein CASSQDTGYGYTF.

The sample holds a few counts of this clonotype. V and J are TRBV6-2 or TRBV6-3 and TRBJ2-1; maybe TRBD2 (7 bases). The germline V and J ends were trimmed by 2 bases and 2 bases, with 16 bases remaining between them. CDR3 length: 17 residues. Germline V gene sequence: CDR1 MNHEY, CDR2 SVGEGT. In DNA form, the CDR3 reads TGTGCCAGCAGTTACCTCCTCGCGGGGGCAACCTACAATGAGCAGTTCTTC. Translation: CASSYLLAGATYNEQFF.

In this sample, this clonotype turned up a few times. The CDR3 sequence is CSAVAGGLNEQFF. CDR3 DNA sequence: TGCAGCGCCGTTGCGGGAGGGCTCAATGAGCAGTTCTTC. The chain carries TRBV29-1 and TRBJ2-1; 9 bases are a match to TRBD2. CDR1 SQVTM and CDR2 ANQGSEA come from the germline V gene. V trimming: 7 bases; J trimming: 6 bases; junction bases outside the gene matches: 7. The CDR3 sequence is 13 residues long.

This sequence joins TRBV20-1 and TRBJ2-7; D is ambiguous. The CDR3 totals 14 residues. The V gene's germline CDR1 is DFQATT and CDR2 SNEGSKA (reference sequence). Trimming took off 6 bases at V and 0 bases at J, with 15 bases between the two ends. Written as DNA, the CDR3 is TGCAGTGCAAAAATGGACCTCCTCTCCTACGAGCAGTACTTC. This sequence encodes CSAKMDLLSYEQYF.

The V gene is TRBV9, the J gene TRBJ1-3; a weak D match, TRBD1 (5 bases). The germline V gene encodes CDR1 SGDLS and CDR2 YYNGEE. CDR3 size: 17 residues. Trimming pared 4 bases from V and 7 bases from J, leaving 24 bases between. CDR3 in DNA: TGTGCCAGCAGCACTCCCGCGGGGGGGGACGCCCGGAACACCATATATTTT. Amino acids: CASSTPAGGDARNTIYF.

This clonotype showed up many times. CDR3 nucleotide sequence: TGTGCCAGCAGCGACCGGGCCACGCTTGGCCAAGAGACCCAGTACTTC. Its protein is CASSDRATLGQETQYF. The chain recombines TRBV9 with TRBJ2-5; no reliable D call. Germline CDR1 reads SGDLS; CDR2 reads YYNGEE. The CDR3 is 16 amino acids. V was pared by 3 bases and J by 1 base, with 16 bases between. Supplemented by reference TRBV9 and TRBJ2-5, the full variable domain reads DSGVTQTPKHLITATGQRVTLRCSPRSGDLSVYWYQQSLDQGLQFLIQYYNGEERAKGNILERFSAQQFPDLHSELNLSSLELGDSALYFCASSDRATLGQETQYFGPGTRLLVL.

This sequence joins TRBV15 and TRBJ1-6, with 7 bases matching TRBD1. Germline CDR1 reads LNHNV; CDR2 reads YYDKDF (reference sequence). The J segment lost 9 bases and the V segment lost 5 bases, leaving 7 bases of the junction unmatched. The CDR3 contains 14 residues. Written as DNA, the CDR3 is TGTGCCACCAGCTTACGGACAGGTGGTTCACCCCTCCACTTT. Encoded protein: CATSLRTGGSPLHF.

V is TRBV9 and J is TRBJ2-3; TRBD2 matches at 8 bases. In germline, CDR1 is SGDLS, CDR2 YYNGEE. The junction had 1 base not matched to a gene; V was cut back by 2 bases and J by 5 bases. This CDR3 has 13 amino acids. The CDR3 nucleotides read TGTGCCAGCAGCGTCGGGGGGGGAGATACGCAGTATTTT. It translates to CASSVGGGDTQYF.

The chain couples TRBV12-3 or TRBV12-4 to TRBJ1-6; no clear D. The CDR3 runs to 15 residues. Trimming took off 3 bases at V and 7 bases at J, with 13 bases between the two ends. CDR3 nucleotides: TGTGCCAGCAGTTTCGCGGGCCCGACCAATTCACCCCTCCACTTT. Translated: CASSFAGPTNSPLHF.

The genes are TRBV6-1 and TRBJ2-5; 9 bases align to TRBD2. The CDR3 sequence is 14 residues long. V shed 2 bases, J shed 2 bases, and the junction held 0 bases outside the gene matches. The germline V gene encodes CDR1 MNHNS and CDR2 SASEGT. The CDR3 loop reads CASSELAGQETQYF. The CDR3, as DNA: TGTGCCAGCAGTGAACTAGCGGGACAAGAGACCCAGTACTTC.

Many counts were recorded for this clonotype. The chain uses TRBV6-6 and TRBJ2-7, with 8 nucleotides matching TRBD1. Germline-derived CDR1 and CDR2 are MNHNY and SVGAGI (reference sequence). The CDR3 is 15 residues long. V dropped 5 bases and J dropped 4; count of bases not matched to a gene: 10. The DNA of the CDR3 is TGTGCCAGCAGTCAGGGAGAGGACAGGGTTTACGAGCAGTACTTC. Translated, it gives CASSQGEDRVYEQYF.

The V and J genes are TRBV7-9 and TRBJ2-7; D gene ambiguous. The CDR3 consists of 14 residues. Germline CDR1 and CDR2: SEHNR and FQNEAQ (reference sequence). V was clipped by 4 bases and J by 7 bases, with 17 bases between them. The CDR3 spells CASSSDGPTWEQYF. The CDR3 DNA follows: TGTGCCAGCAGCTCGGACGGTCCCACCTGGGAGCAGTACTTC. Filled out from reference TRBV7-9 and TRBJ2-7, the complete variable domain reads DTGVSQNPRHKITKRGQNVTFRCDPISEHNRLYWYRQTLGQGPEFLTYFQNEAQLEKSRLLSDRFSAERPKGSFSTLEIQRTEQGDSAMYLCASSSDGPTWEQYFGPGTRLTVT.

The chain joins TRBV7-6 to TRBJ1-6, with D unclear. Trimming took off 5 bases at V and 7 bases at J, with 9 bases between the two ends. Germline V gene sequence: CDR1 SGHVS, CDR2 FNYEAQ. The CDR3 extends over 13 amino acids. The chain's CDR3 is CASSTSLNSPLHF. The CDR3 DNA follows: TGTGCCAGCAGCACGAGTTTGAATTCACCCCTCCACTTT.

This chain connects TRBV10-3 to TRBJ2-3; tentative D call: TRBD1 (5 bases). Germline V gene data show CDR1 as ENHRY and CDR2 as SYGVKD. This CDR3 contains 15 residues. The ends were cut back, 10 bases at V and 11 bases at J, with 28 bases in the middle. CDR3 region: CATKEQATSYNEQYF. As DNA, the CDR3 is TGTGCCACCAAGGAACAGGCCACCTCCTACAATGAGCAGTATTTT.

The CDR3: CASSLAYGEGAEWANVLTF. CDR3 bases: TGTGCCAGCAGCTTAGCGTATGGAGAAGGGGCCGAATGGGCCAACGTCCTGACTTTC. This chain joins TRBV7-6 and TRBJ2-6; D might be TRBD1 (5 bases). The CDR3 is made up of 19 amino acids. The V end was cut by 0 bases, the J end by 5 bases, with 20 bases between. Germline CDR1 is SGHVS and CDR2 is FNYEAQ.

V usage is TRBV10-3 and J usage is TRBJ2-3; D remains ambiguous. This CDR3 is built from 14 residues. V was trimmed by 10 bases and J by 2 bases, leaving 16 bases between them. Germline CDR1 and CDR2: ENHRY and SYGVKD. The DNA for the CDR3 is TGTGCCAGCTCACCAGGACCGAACACAGATACGCAGTATTTT. This sequence encodes CASSPGPNTDTQYF.

CDR3 protein: CATSGQDPKNIQYF. Written as DNA, the CDR3 is TGTGCCACCAGCGGCCAGGATCCCAAAAACATTCAGTACTTC. The chain employs TRBV15 and TRBJ2-4, with D unclear. The CDR3 contains 14 residues. V was cut by 5 bases and J by 2 bases, with 10 bases left in between. Germline CDR1 is LNHNV and CDR2 is YYDKDF (reference sequence).